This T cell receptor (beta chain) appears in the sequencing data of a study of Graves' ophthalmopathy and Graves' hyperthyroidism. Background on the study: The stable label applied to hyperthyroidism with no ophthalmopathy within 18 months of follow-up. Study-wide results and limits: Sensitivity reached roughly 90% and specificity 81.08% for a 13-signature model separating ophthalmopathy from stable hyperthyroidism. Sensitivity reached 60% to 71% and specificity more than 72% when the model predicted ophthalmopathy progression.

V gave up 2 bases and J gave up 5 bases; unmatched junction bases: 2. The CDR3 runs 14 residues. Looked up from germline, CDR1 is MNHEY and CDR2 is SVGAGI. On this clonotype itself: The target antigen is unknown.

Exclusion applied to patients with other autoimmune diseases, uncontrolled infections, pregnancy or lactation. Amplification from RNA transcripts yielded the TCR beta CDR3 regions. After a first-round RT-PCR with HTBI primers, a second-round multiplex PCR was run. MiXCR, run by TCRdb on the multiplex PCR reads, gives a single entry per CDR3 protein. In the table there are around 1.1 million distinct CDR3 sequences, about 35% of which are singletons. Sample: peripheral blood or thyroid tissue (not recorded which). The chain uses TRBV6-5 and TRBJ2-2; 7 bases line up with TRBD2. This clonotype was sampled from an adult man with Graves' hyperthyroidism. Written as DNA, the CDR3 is TGTGCCAGCAGTTACCGGCGGGAGACCGGGGAGCTGTTTTTT. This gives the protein CASSYRRETGELFF.